The 32 T cell receptor beta chains presented below share a single source sample, sequenced in a study of tumor and adjacent non-tumor tissue in lung cancer. No cell sorting was done before RNA was extracted from the tissue. TCRbeta libraries were built with three rounds of nested PCR, modified from ARM-PCR. TCRdb reprocessed the multiplex PCR reads via MiXCR and lists one record per CDR3 protein. The sample contains approximately 86,000 distinct CDR3 sequences, about two thirds of which appear only once. Sequencing was done on a sample of lung tumor tissue. These receptors were taken from a woman between 40 and 50 years old with non-small cell lung cancer.

The chain employs TRBV20-1 and TRBJ1-5; a possible D gene is TRBD1 (6 bases). CDR1 and CDR2 from the germline V gene are DFQATT and SNEGSKA (reference sequence). The CDR3 loop spans 14 amino acids. Written as DNA, the CDR3 is TGCAGAGTTAGAGATCGGGAAGGGACACAGCCCCAGCATTTT. Encoded protein: CRVRDREGTQPQHF.

This clonotype was seen once. The junction and the germline gene differ at one end; a read error may be behind it. This chain joins TRBV11-3 and TRBJ2-5; D is unclear. Germline-derived CDR1 and CDR2 are SGHNT and YENEEA. The CDR3 covers 15 residues. Here the CDR3 reads CASSPDDLDQETQYF. The CDR3 DNA reads TGTGCCAGCAGCCCGGATGACTTGGACCAGGAGACCCAGTACTTC.

As concerns this clonotype: With a much larger clone just one base away, this may be a read error. The chain links TRBV10-3 to TRBJ1-2, with 7 bases fitting TRBD1. Germline assignment: CDR1 ENHRY and CDR2 SYGVKD. This CDR3 contains 15 residues. CDR3 sequence: CAICDPTGVKGGYTF. CDR3 bases: TGTGCCATCTGTGACCCCACAGGGGTTAAAGGTGGCTACACCTTC.

The rearrangement joins TRBV2 to TRBJ2-7; TRBD2 agrees at 8 bases. This CDR3 contains 13 residues. V was clipped by 4 bases and J by 11 bases; unmatched bases: 10. Germline V CDR1 and CDR2: SNHLY, FYNNEI. CDR3 residues: CASSAYQRELEYF. In DNA form, the CDR3 reads TGTGCCAGCAGTGCGTACCAGCGGGAGCTTGAGTACTTC.

The gene calls are TRBV6-1 and TRBJ2-3; D gene ambiguous. Germline V gene data show CDR1 as MNHNS and CDR2 as SASEGT. This CDR3 has 13 residues. The germline V and J ends were trimmed by 4 bases and 6 bases, with 11 bases remaining between them. The CDR3: CASSGLPLDTQYF. CDR3 in DNA: TGTGCCAGCAGTGGGCTCCCTCTGGATACGCAGTATTTT.

The rearrangement joins TRBV11-3 to TRBJ2-7; the D is unclear. The CDR3 loop spans 14 amino acids. Germline V gene sequence: CDR1 SGHNT, CDR2 YENEEA. With 0 bases removed from V and 2 bases from J, the gap between germline ends came to 8 bases. The DNA of the CDR3 is TGTGCCAGCAGCTTAGATACGTCAACCTACGAGCAGTACTTC. Its translation: CASSLDTSTYEQYF.

In its sample, this clonotype was seen many times. This chain joins TRBV6-6 and TRBJ2-5; either TRBD1 or TRBD2 may supply D (5 bases each). Germline lookup yields CDR1 MNHNY and CDR2 SVGAGI (reference sequence). This CDR3 spans 11 amino acids. V was clipped by 11 bases and J by 1 base, with 8 bases between them. The CDR3 loop is CAVGTQETQYF. Here the CDR3 DNA reads TGTGCCGTAGGGACCCAAGAGACCCAGTACTTC.

A remark on this clonotype: One end of the junction is discordant with germline, which a read error may explain. The CDR3, as DNA: TGTGCCAGCAGCCAGACAGGGTGGAACACTCAGCACTTC. Translation: CASSQTGWNTQHF. The rearrangement uses TRBV6-5 and TRBJ2-4; 7 bases fit TRBD1. This CDR3 contains 13 residues. The germline CDR1 and CDR2 sequences are MNHEY and SVGAGI.

The chain employs TRBV25-1 and TRBJ2-5; 8 bases match TRBD1. CDR1 is MGHDK, CDR2 SYGVNS, per germline. The CDR3 is made up of 14 amino acids. V shed 8 bases and J 5 bases; nucleotides not matched to a gene: 10. Written as DNA, the CDR3 is TGTGCCAGCGGAACGTCTAGGACAGGGGAGACCCAGTACTTC. Its protein is CASGTSRTGETQYF.

About this clonotype itself: A read error may be the cause here, since a much bigger clone is one base away. The chain employs TRBV6-5 and TRBJ2-5, with D maybe TRBD2 (5 bases). Germline V gene sequence: CDR1 MNHEY, CDR2 SVGAGI. Trimming stripped 5 bases from V and 13 bases from J, with 14 bases between. This CDR3 spans 11 amino acids. The CDR3 loop reads CASSTERARYF. The CDR3 DNA follows: TGTGCCAGCAGTACGGAGAGGGCCCGGTACTTC.

This clonotype has a single count. At one of its ends the junction is not consistent with the germline gene, which may arise from a read error. This chain links TRBV28 with TRBJ2-2; unclear D gene. In germline, CDR1 is MDHEN, CDR2 SYDVKM. The CDR3 is 12 residues long. The CDR3 DNA reads as TGTGCCAGCCGGCGGAACAGCGGGGAGCTGTTTTTT. The encoded protein is CASRRNSGELFF.

As to this clonotype: The conserved phenylalanine or tryptophan is not found at the CDR3 terminus, so this likely reflects a read error. V gene TRBV11-2 combines with J gene TRBJ2-5; possibly TRBD2 for D (6 bases). The CDR3 extends over 16 amino acids. CDR1 and CDR2 from the germline V gene are SGHAT and FQNNGV. CDR3 in DNA: TGTACCAGCAGCTTAGTTGGGTGGAGGGCCCAAGAGACCCAGTACTAC. This codes for CTSSLVGWRAQETQYY.

The chain uses TRBV15 and TRBJ1-1, with TRBD1 as a possible D gene (5 bases). The CDR3 covers 15 residues. The germline gives CDR1 LNHNV, CDR2 YYDKDF (reference sequence). The V end was cut by 6 bases, the J end by 3 bases, with 17 bases between. CDR3 sequence reads: CATRNLGGFDTEAFF. CDR3 nucleotides: TGTGCCACCAGAAACCTTGGGGGGTTTGACACTGAAGCTTTCTTT.

A word on this clonotype: The junction and the germline gene differ at one end; a read error may be behind it. V usage is TRBV5-6 and J usage is TRBJ1-5; 8 positions agree with TRBD1. The CDR3 totals 16 residues. From germline, CDR1 is SGHDT and CDR2 YYEEEE. The CDR3 DNA reads TGTGCCAACAACACGGGGACAGGTAGTAGCAATCAGCCCCAGCATTTC. Translating it yields CANNTGTGSSNQPQHF.

V gene TRBV7-8 combines with J gene TRBJ2-3; 14 bases line up with TRBD2. The CDR3 consists of 22 residues. CDR1 is SGHVS and CDR2 is FQNEAQ in the germline V gene. The V and J ends lost 1 base and 5 bases, in that order; junction bases with no gene match: 20. The CDR3 loop reads CASSLVRWAGLAGARGEDTQYF. As DNA, the CDR3 is TGTGCCAGCAGCTTAGTACGGTGGGCGGGACTAGCGGGGGCCCGCGGGGAAGATACGCAGTATTTT. Full variable domain (rest looked up from reference TRBV7-8 and TRBJ2-3): GAGVSQSPRYKVAKRGQDVALRCDPISGHVSLFWYQQALGQGPEFLTYFQNEAQLDKSGLPSDRFFAERPEGSVSTLKIQRTQQEDSAVYLCASSLVRWAGLAGARGEDTQYFGPGTRLTVL.

V and J are TRBV11-2 and TRBJ2-3, with D possibly matching TRBD2 (5 bases). The CDR3 is 14 amino acids. In germline, CDR1 is SGHAT, CDR2 FQNNGV. This CDR3 is CTRSPLSAADTQYF. In nucleotides, the CDR3 is TGTACTAGGAGCCCTCTAAGCGCGGCAGATACGCAGTATTTT.

Concerning this clonotype itself: A much larger clone differs by one base, so this may be a read error. The chain combines TRBV7-8 with TRBJ2-1; 9 nucleotides line up with TRBD2. The trim removed 2 bases at V and 4 bases at J, leaving 15 bases unmatched. Germline V gene sequence: CDR1 SGHVS, CDR2 FQNEAQ. CDR3 length: 19 amino acids. The CDR3 sequence: CASSLYGLALDLAYNEQFF. In DNA, the CDR3 is TGTGCCAGCAGCTTATATGGACTAGCGCTTGACCTTGCTTACAATGAGCAGTTCTTC.

The chain carries TRBV6-5 and TRBJ1-4, with a possible D match to TRBD1 (6 bases). The germline V gene encodes CDR1 MNHEY and CDR2 SVGAGI. The length of the CDR3 is 16 residues. The V end lost 8 bases, the J end lost 7 bases, and 23 bases lay between the germline ends. CDR3 in DNA: TGTGCCAGCGCTCTGTCCCAGGGGCCGCTTATTGAAAAACTGTTTTTT. Encoded protein: CASALSQGPLIEKLFF.

This clonotype has at least ten counts. The rearrangement joins TRBV5-1 to TRBJ1-2; a weak D match, TRBD1 (5 bases). This CDR3 contains 17 residues. Germline values: CDR1 SGHRS, CDR2 YFSETQ. The ends were cut back, 1 base at V and 4 bases at J, with 20 bases in the middle. The CDR3 coding sequence is TGCGCCAGCAGCTTGCCCGGGACGGTAGGACCCCCCTATGGCTACACCTTC. It is translated as CASSLPGTVGPPYGYTF. The whole variable domain, filled in from reference TRBV5-1 and TRBJ1-2, reads KAGVTQTPRYLIKTRGQQVTLSCSPISGHRSVSWYQQTPGQGLQFLFEYFSETQRNKGNFPGRFSGRQFSNSRSEMNVSTLELGDSALYLCASSLPGTVGPPYGYTFGSGTRLTVV.

This clonotype was seen just once. This sequence may be a read error, since a much larger clone differs from it by one base. The chain carries TRBV30 and TRBJ2-3, with a tentative D call TRBD2 (6 bases). The V end was cut by 2 bases, the J end by 10 bases, with 13 bases between. CDR3 length: 12 residues. Germline CDR1 GTSNPN, CDR2 SVGIG (reference sequence). The DNA for the CDR3 is TGTGCCTGGAGTCCCTCGCGGGATGCGCAGTATTTT. This codes for CAWSPSRDAQYF.

This clonotype came up a few times. A read error may be the cause here, since a much bigger clone is one base away. The gene calls are TRBV6-1 and TRBJ2-7, with a tentative D call TRBD1 (6 bases). There are 13 residues in the CDR3. Germline V gene sequence: CDR1 MNHNS, CDR2 SASEGT. V gave up 6 bases and J gave up 3 bases, with 12 bases separating them. The CDR3 here is CASSHPDSYEQYF. As DNA, the CDR3 is TGTGCCAGCAGCCATCCGGACAGCTACGAGCAGTACTTC.

Regarding this clonotype: Relative to the germline gene, one junction end is altered; a read error may explain this. This sequence joins TRBV11-2 and TRBJ2-3; D is ambiguous. The CDR3 has 16 amino acids. Germline loops: CDR1 SGHAT, CDR2 FQNNGV. CDR3 DNA: TGTACCAGTAACTTAGACGCCGGGTGGGCCACAGATACGCATTATTTT. Residues: CTSNLDAGWATDTHYF.

V is TRBV11-2 and J is TRBJ1-5, with D tentatively TRBD1 (5 bases). In germline, CDR1 is SGHAT, CDR2 FQNNGV. The length of the CDR3 is 16 residues. CDR3 sequence reads: CAISPLPQRGGQPQHF. DNA for the CDR3: TGTGCTATCAGTCCCCTCCCACAAAGGGGCGGTCAGCCCCAGCATTTT.

On this clonotype: A read error may be the cause here, since a much bigger clone is one base away. The chain is built from TRBV7-8 and TRBJ2-1, with TRBD2 identical over 8 bases. The CDR3 runs to 19 residues. Germline assignment: CDR1 SGHVS and CDR2 FQNEAQ. In DNA, the CDR3 is TGTGCCATCAGCCAACAATTCACTAGCGGATTCGGCTCCTACAATGAGCAGTTCTTC. The encoded protein is CAISQQFTSGFGSYNEQFF.

The V and J genes are TRBV28 and TRBJ1-2, with D maybe TRBD1 (6 bases). V lost 11 bases, J lost 10 bases, and 20 bases lay in between. Germline V lookup: CDR1 MDHEN, CDR2 SYDVKM. This CDR3 contains 12 residues. This chain's CDR3 is CAGNRGGNAYTF. The CDR3 DNA reads as TGTGCCGGCAATAGAGGGGGGAATGCCTACACCTTC.

Of note for this clonotype: The conserved closing phenylalanine or tryptophan is absent in this CDR3, likely reflecting a read error. It is unclear where the CDR3 begins or ends on the DNA, so no DNA is shown, and the CDR3 is as TCRdb lists it. The chain carries TRBV12-3 or TRBV12-4 and TRBJ1-5. The CDR3 is made up of 14 amino acids, end residues included. The CDR3 sequence is CASSILGLNQPHHL.

Points on this clonotype: Here the CDR3 omits its conserved ending phenylalanine or tryptophan, so a read error is the likely source. The V gene is TRBV29-1, the J gene TRBJ2-4, with D unresolved. V was shortened by 4 bases and J by 5 bases, with 9 bases between the two germline ends. Germline CDR1 and CDR2: SQVTM and ANQGSEA. CDR3 size: 12 residues. The CDR3 nucleotides are TGCAGCGTTGGTCGTGTCGAAAACATTCAGTACCAC. Translating it yields CSVGRVENIQYH.

This clonotype has more than one count but fewer than ten. This rearrangement joins TRBV28 to TRBJ2-1; TRBD2 is a possible D gene (5 bases). The CDR3 is made up of 18 amino acids. V was clipped by 2 bases and J by 2 bases, with 19 bases between them. Per germline, CDR1 MDHEN and CDR2 SYDVKM. The chain's CDR3 is CASSLPPLGLAAYNEQFF. CDR3 coding DNA: TGTGCCAGCAGTTTACCCCCCCTAGGCCTAGCCGCCTACAATGAGCAGTTCTTC.

This clonotype was observed a handful of times. The CDR3 DNA reads TGTGCCAGCAGGGGACAGGCAGAAACCGAGCAGTACTTC. This sequence encodes CASRGQAETEQYF. The rearrangement links TRBV9 to TRBJ2-7; 8 nucleotides agree with TRBD1. The CDR3 has 13 residues. V trimming: 5 bases; J trimming: 6 bases; junction bases outside the gene matches: 7. CDR1 SGDLS and CDR2 YYNGEE come from the germline V gene.

This clonotype was picked up many times. This sequence joins TRBV4-2 and TRBJ2-7; 8 bases line up with TRBD2. Germline CDR1 is LGHNA and CDR2 is YNFKEQ. V lost 0 bases and J lost 4; bases outside the gene matches: 8. This CDR3 contains 16 residues. The DNA for the CDR3 is TGTGCCAGCAGCCAAGAGGGGCGGAGCGGGAGTTACGAGCAGTACTTC. Protein sequence: CASSQEGRSGSYEQYF.

This clonotype was seen only a few times. The chain uses TRBV20-1 and TRBJ2-7, with 11 bases that match TRBD2. The germline V gene encodes CDR1 DFQATT and CDR2 SNEGSKA (reference sequence). The CDR3 length is 15 residues. Trimming took 3 bases from V and 5 from J; bases not matched to a gene: 9. Here the CDR3 DNA reads TGCAGTGCTAGCTTTAGCGGGGGGGCGAACGACGAGCAGTACTTC. Residues: CSASFSGGANDEQYF.

Details on this clonotype: At one of its ends the junction is not consistent with the germline gene, which may arise from a read error. The chain is built from TRBV11-2 and TRBJ2-3; D unclear. CDR1 SGHAT and CDR2 FQNNGV come from the germline V gene. The CDR3 is 16 amino acids. The CDR3 DNA reads as TGTGCCAGCAGCTTAGACGCCTGGTGGGCCACAGCTACGCAGTTTTTT. Protein sequence: CASSLDAWWATATQFF.